A selection of T cell receptor beta chains follows, all from one sample in a study of cytomegalovirus exposure and HLA in healthy donors. Clones were sequenced by immunoSEQ multiplex PCR, and TCRdb holds only the in-frame ones, with some missing. The top ten clones hold 0.83% of a sample with about 360,000 clones, 75% to 90% of them seen once. The sample taken for sequencing was PBMCs. These receptors were obtained from a woman aged 18-35 years in good health and CMV-seronegative. CDR3s include the opening cysteine and the closing phenylalanine or tryptophan. A D gene is named only where the DNA matches it firmly. Clone size is stated in some rows and not others, as once, few, many or a class when expanded.

V	size	J	D	DNA	CDR3
TRBV6-6	NA	TRBJ2-2	TRBD1	TGTGCCAGCAGCCTGGGACAGGGGATCACCGGGGAGCTGTTTTTT	CASSLGQGITGELFF
TRBV27	NA	TRBJ1-4	TRBD1	TGTGCCAGCAGTGGGGCCGGGACAGGGACTAATGAAAAACTGTTTTTT	CASSGAGTGTNEKLFF
TRBV27	NA	TRBJ2-7	NA	TGTGCCAGCAGTTCCAGGACAGTGAAGGATGAGCAGTACTTC	CASSSRTVKDEQYF
TRBV2	NA	TRBJ2-7	NA	TGTGCCAGCCGCCGGACAGAACCCTACGAGCAGTACTTC	CASRRTEPYEQYF
TRBV28	NA	TRBJ1-5	TRBD1	TGTGCCAGCAGCCCCGGACAGGGGGTGGGCAATCAGCCCCAGCATTTT	CASSPGQGVGNQPQHF
TRBV5-4	NA	TRBJ1-2	NA	TGTGCCAGCAGCCCACCCGGGGGGCAGATTTATGGCTACACCTTC	CASSPPGGQIYGYTF
TRBV7-7	NA	TRBJ2-5	NA	TGTGCCAGCAGCTTAACAGGGGGGGGAGAGACCCAGTACTTC	CASSLTGGGETQYF
TRBV5-1	NA	TRBJ2-3	TRBD2	TGCGCCAGCAGCACCGTAGCGGGGGGCACAGATACGCAGTATTTT	CASSTVAGGTDTQYF
TRBV27	NA	TRBJ2-7	NA	TGTGCCAGCAGTTTCACAGGGTCTATTTCCTACGAGCAGTACTTC	CASSFTGSISYEQYF
TRBV27	NA	TRBJ2-3	NA	TGTGCCAGCAGTTTAGCGGAGAGCACAGATACGCAGTATTTT	CASSLAESTDTQYF
TRBV6-5	NA	TRBJ2-7	TRBD2	TGTGCCAGCAGTTACTCGACCACGGGGGGCTCCTACGAGCAGTACTTC	CASSYSTTGGSYEQYF
TRBV25-1	NA	TRBJ2-1	NA	TGTGCCAGCGGCCCAAGCTCCTACAATGAGCAGTTCTTC	CASGPSSYNEQFF
TRBV15	NA	TRBJ2-3	TRBD1	TGTGCCACCAGCCGGGACAGGGAAGCAGATACGCAGTATTTT	CATSRDREADTQYF
TRBV4-2	NA	TRBJ2-5	TRBD2	TGTGCCAGCAGCCAAGATCTCGGGGAGGGAGGGGAGACCCAGTACTTC	CASSQDLGEGGETQYF
TRBV2	NA	TRBJ1-1	NA	TGTGCCCCAACCGGAAGGGGAAGGGGCCCGGACACTGAAGCTTTCTTT	CAPTGRGRGPDTEAFF
TRBV18	NA	TRBJ2-1	TRBD1	TGTGCCAGCTCACCACCACAGGGGCCGGGCTACAATGAGCAGTTCTTC	CASSPPQGPGYNEQFF
TRBV2	NA	TRBJ2-1	TRBD2	TGTGCCAGCAGCCCGCGGGAGGCGGGGAATGAGCAGTTCTTC	CASSPREAGNEQFF
TRBV6-1	NA	TRBJ2-1	TRBD2	TGTGCCAGCCTAGCGGGGGTCTCCTACAATGAGCAGTTCTTC	CASLAGVSYNEQFF
TRBV5-1	NA	TRBJ1-1	NA	TGCGCCAGCAGCTTGCTTCAGGGGCTCTCCACTGAAGCTTTCTTT	CASSLLQGLSTEAFF
TRBV10-3	NA	TRBJ1-4	NA	TGTGCCATCGCCGGGACTGAGAATGAAAAACTGTTTTTT	CAIAGTENEKLFF
TRBV9	NA	TRBJ2-1	TRBD2	TGTGCCAGCAGCGCCCGGACTAGCGGGGGGTACAATGAGCAGTTCTTC	CASSARTSGGYNEQFF
TRBV5-5	NA	TRBJ2-7	NA	TGTGCCAGCAGCTTAACAGGGTTGAGGGAGCAGTACTTC	CASSLTGLREQYF
TRBV7-9	NA	TRBJ1-5	NA	TGTGCCAGCAGCTTAGACTATCAGCCCCAGCATTTT	CASSLDYQPQHF
TRBV28	NA	TRBJ1-1	TRBD1	TGTGCCAGCAGTTTAGTTCTGACAGGGGTGCCTGAAGCTTTCTTT	CASSLVLTGVPEAFF
TRBV18	NA	TRBJ2-7	NA	TGTGCCAGCTCACCTAAGCCAGGAAACTACGAGCAGTACTTC	CASSPKPGNYEQYF
TRBV4-1	NA	TRBJ2-7	TRBD1	TGCGCCAGCAGCCTTATGGCCCGGGACAGGGACTACGAGCAGTACTTC	CASSLMARDRDYEQYF
TRBV6-1	NA	TRBJ1-5	NA	TGTGCCAGCAGCGAAACAGGGTTTTTAGGTCAGCCCCAGCATTTT	CASSETGFLGQPQHF
TRBV7-2	NA	TRBJ1-1	NA	TGTGCCAGCAGCTTGTGGGGCCAGGAAGCTTTCTTT	CASSLWGQEAFF
TRBV2	NA	TRBJ2-2	NA	TGTGCCAGCAGTGTCGATGGGCTTATCCCGACCGGGGAGCTGTTTTTT	CASSVDGLIPTGELFF
TRBV7-8	NA	TRBJ1-1	TRBD1	TGTGCCAGCAGCTCGTCCGGGAGGGGGCGCTGGACTGAAGCTTTCTTT	CASSSSGRGRWTEAFF
TRBV10-2	once	TRBJ1-3	TRBD1	TGCGCCAGCAGTGAGTCGGGACAGGGTTCCAGAAACACCATATATTTT	CASSESGQGSRNTIYF
TRBV4-1	once	TRBJ2-7	TRBD1	TGCGCCAGCAGCCAAGTTTTAGGACAGGGTTACGAGCAGTACTTC	CASSQVLGQGYEQYF
TRBV2	NA	TRBJ2-5	NA	TGTGCCAGCTATATCACGCCTAGGCAAGAGACCCAGTACTTC	CASYITPRQETQYF
TRBV11-2	once	TRBJ1-1	NA	TGTGCCAGCAGCTCCGTAATGACAGTGGATGAAGCTTTCTTT	CASSSVMTVDEAFF
TRBV5-1	NA	TRBJ2-5	NA	TGCGCCAGCAGCTTCCAAGGGGCGTACCAAGAGACCCAGTACTTC	CASSFQGAYQETQYF
TRBV27	NA	TRBJ2-5	TRBD2	TGTGCCAGCAGTGGCCAAACTACTGGGTTAGCGGGATTCTTGGCGACCCAGTACTTC	CASSGQTTGLAGFLATQYF